The 9 T cell receptor beta chains given below trace back to one sample, sequenced in a study of shared clonotypes between healthy human individuals. Here immunoSEQ multiplex PCR was the method, and the copy in TCRdb shows in-frame clones only, minus some. The sample gives under 1,900,000 clones, 97% to 99% of which show up once; 0.36% is in the top ten. The sequencing sample was made of naive CD4+ T cells sorted from blood. This sample's subset: CD45RA+ positively selected. The receptors here all came from a man aged 25-45 years in good health.

The gene calls are TRBV6-4 and TRBJ2-3, with 13 bases matching TRBD2. Trimming removed 3 bases from V and 8 bases from J; junction bases left unmatched: 5. Germline V lookup: CDR1 MRHNA, CDR2 SNTAGT. This CDR3 spans 15 amino acids. The CDR3 region has the DNA TGTGCCAGCAGTGATGGACTAGCGGGAGTTGGTACGCAGTATTTT. This sequence encodes CASSDGLAGVGTQYF.

This rearrangement joins TRBV15 to TRBJ2-2, with TRBD2 identical over 7 bases. V lost 9 bases, J lost 2 bases, and 3 bases stayed unmatched. Germline V gene lookup returns CDR1 LNHNV and CDR2 YYDKDF (reference sequence). The CDR3 has 13 amino acids. The CDR3 nucleotides are TGTGCCACAAGAGCGGGAAACACCGGGGAGCTGTTTTTT. It specifies CATRAGNTGELFF.

This chain uses TRBV30 with TRBJ2-6; no clear D gene. V was pared by 0 bases and J by 2 bases, with 8 bases between. The CDR3 loop spans 15 amino acids. Per the germline V gene, CDR1 is GTSNPN and CDR2 is SVGIG (reference sequence). The CDR3 bases are TGTGCCTGGAGTGTTGAACACCCTGGGGCCAACGTCCTGACTTTC. Translated: CAWSVEHPGANVLTF.

The CDR3 bases are TGTGCCAGCAGCGTAGAGGGTCGGACAGATACGCAGTATTTT. This codes for CASSVEGRTDTQYF. This chain joins TRBV9 and TRBJ2-3, with D hard to call. Germline V gene sequence: CDR1 SGDLS, CDR2 YYNGEE. There are 14 residues in the CDR3. V was shortened by 0 bases and J by 3 bases, with 8 bases between the two germline ends.

The chain recombines TRBV18 with TRBJ2-7; D is undetermined. Between the trimmed V and J ends, which lost 3 bases and 5 bases, there was a span of 14 bases. The CDR3 totals 14 residues. Germline V gene lookup returns CDR1 KGHSH and CDR2 LQKENI. The DNA for the CDR3 is TGTGCCAGCTCACCCCAGTCCGGGCTCCACGAGCAGTACTTC. The encoded protein is CASSPQSGLHEQYF.

This clone came up once. The rearrangement joins TRBV7-9 to TRBJ1-1; D remains ambiguous. Germline V gene data show CDR1 as SEHNR and CDR2 as FQNEAQ (reference sequence). V was shortened by 1 base and J by 4 bases, with 7 bases between the two germline ends. This CDR3 has 13 residues. The CDR3 DNA reads as TGTGCCAGCAGCTTAGAAAGGGTCACTGAAGCTTTCTTT. Protein product: CASSLERVTEAFF. Combining the CDR3 with reference TRBV7-9 and TRBJ1-1 gives the whole variable domain DTGVSQNPRHKITKRGQNVTFRCDPISEHNRLYWYRQTLGQGPEFLTYFQNEAQLEKSRLLSDRFSAERPKGSFSTLEIQRTEQGDSAMYLCASSLERVTEAFFGQGTRLTVV.

Only one count was recorded for this clone. The chain is built from TRBV11-2 and TRBJ2-1; D call uncertain. Germline CDR1 is SGHAT and CDR2 is FQNNGV. This CDR3 contains 15 residues. The germline V and J ends were trimmed by 4 bases and 8 bases, with 18 bases remaining between them. CDR3: CASSSIRGRYDEQFF. The CDR3 bases are TGTGCCAGCAGCTCGATTCGCGGCCGGTATGATGAGCAGTTCTTC.

The V gene is TRBV9, the J gene TRBJ2-2; D is possibly TRBD1 (6 bases). Germline CDR1 and CDR2: SGDLS and YYNGEE. CDR3 length equals 15 residues. Trimming removed 3 bases from V and 6 bases from J, with 15 bases in between. The CDR3, as DNA: TGTGCCAGCAGCGCGACAGGTGCGTTTTCCGGGGAGCTGTTTTTT. Protein sequence: CASSATGAFSGELFF.

The CDR3 nucleotides are TGCGCCAGCAGCCAAAGGTATCAGGGGTCGAGAGCTTTCTTT. Its translation is CASSQRYQGSRAFF. The chain recombines TRBV4-3 with TRBJ1-1; tentatively, D is TRBD1 (6 bases). Looked up from germline, CDR1 is LGHNA and CDR2 is YSLEER. The CDR3 loop spans 14 amino acids. The V gene lost 2 bases and the J gene lost 10 bases, with 17 bases spanning the gap.